The rows below give T cell receptor beta chains drawn from one sample of a study of identical twins. TCRdb analysed the 5' RACE reads with MiXCR anew, one entry per CDR3 protein. The sample holds around 960,000 distinct CDR3 sequences, roughly 12% seen once. This sample was also put to use in a study of yellow fever vaccine responses in identical twins.

The material sequenced was PBMCs. The source of these receptors is a woman younger than 35 in good health. CDR3s include the opening cysteine and the closing phenylalanine or tryptophan. The order of the fields is CDR3 length, clone size, D gene, V gene, J gene, CDR3 DNA, CDR3 protein. D genes are given only for firm matches. Some rows have no size entry. The others give once, few or many, or a class for an expanded clone.

cdr3_length: 14
clone_size: few
d_call: -
v_call: TRBV27
j_call: TRBJ2-7
cdr3_nt: TGTGCCAGCAGTAGGGCGGGGATTTCCTACGAGCAGTACTTC
cdr3_aa: CASSRAGISYEQYF

cdr3_length: 18
clone_size: -
d_call: TRBD2
v_call: TRBV11-1
j_call: TRBJ2-5
cdr3_nt: TGTGCCAGCAGCTTCCAGAACAGACTAGCGGGGGGGCGTGAGACCCAGTACTTC
cdr3_aa: CASSFQNRLAGGRETQYF

cdr3_length: 13
clone_size: few
d_call: -
v_call: TRBV20-1
j_call: TRBJ2-1
cdr3_nt: TGCAGTGCTAGAACTGGGACCTACAATGAGCAGTTCTTC
cdr3_aa: CSARTGTYNEQFF

cdr3_length: 14
clone_size: -
d_call: -
v_call: TRBV5-6
j_call: TRBJ1-2
cdr3_nt: TGTGCCTCCCGAGCACAGGGAGGTCACTATGGCTACACCTTC
cdr3_aa: CASRAQGGHYGYTF

cdr3_length: 13
clone_size: -
d_call: TRBD1
v_call: TRBV27
j_call: TRBJ1-2
cdr3_nt: TGTGGAAGTTCGAGGGGGCTCGGCTATGGCTACACCTTC
cdr3_aa: CGSSRGLGYGYTF

cdr3_length: 12
clone_size: -
d_call: TRBD1
v_call: TRBV24-1
j_call: TRBJ2-4
cdr3_nt: TGTGCCACCAAAGACAGGGAAAACATTCAGTACTTC
cdr3_aa: CATKDRENIQYF

cdr3_length: 14
clone_size: few
d_call: -
v_call: TRBV5-1
j_call: TRBJ2-5
cdr3_nt: TGCGCCAGCAGCCGCGACGGAGTCCAAGAGACCCAGTACTTC
cdr3_aa: CASSRDGVQETQYF

cdr3_length: 16
clone_size: many
d_call: TRBD1
v_call: TRBV10-3
j_call: TRBJ1-6
cdr3_nt: TGTGCCATCAGCCGGGACAGGCAGACCTATAATTCACCCCTCCACTTT
cdr3_aa: CAISRDRQTYNSPLHF

cdr3_length: 14
clone_size: few
d_call: TRBD1
v_call: TRBV12-3/TRBV12-4
j_call: TRBJ2-5
cdr3_nt: TGTGCCAGCAGTTCACAGGGGGCGGGGGAGACCCAGTACTTC
cdr3_aa: CASSSQGAGETQYF

cdr3_length: 14
clone_size: many
d_call: TRBD1
v_call: TRBV5-1
j_call: TRBJ1-1
cdr3_nt: TGTGCCAGCAGCACCGGGACAGGGAACACTGAAGCTTTCTTT
cdr3_aa: CASSTGTGNTEAFF

cdr3_length: 13
clone_size: once
d_call: -
v_call: TRBV6-2/TRBV6-3
j_call: TRBJ2-1
cdr3_nt: TGTGCCAGCAGTTCGTGGGTAGACAATGAGCAGTTCTTC
cdr3_aa: CASSSWVDNEQFF

cdr3_length: 15
clone_size: -
d_call: TRBD1
v_call: TRBV4-1
j_call: TRBJ2-2
cdr3_nt: TGCGCCAGCAGCCAAGCAGGGGGCGATACCGGGGAGCTGTTTTTT
cdr3_aa: CASSQAGGDTGELFF

cdr3_length: 13
clone_size: many
d_call: -
v_call: TRBV20-1
j_call: TRBJ2-1
cdr3_nt: TGCAGTGCTATTCGACTAGGAGGGTATGAGCAGTTCTTC
cdr3_aa: CSAIRLGGYEQFF

cdr3_length: 16
clone_size: few
d_call: TRBD2
v_call: TRBV7-8
j_call: TRBJ2-5
cdr3_nt: TGTGCCAGCAGCCCAAAGGGGCGGGGGGGCGTTCAGACCCAGTACTTC
cdr3_aa: CASSPKGRGGVQTQYF

cdr3_length: 17
clone_size: few
d_call: TRBD2
v_call: TRBV28
j_call: TRBJ2-3
cdr3_nt: TGTGCCAGCAGTTTCCCTGAGCGGGGGGGCCTGGAAGATACGCAGTATTTT
cdr3_aa: CASSFPERGGLEDTQYF

cdr3_length: 12
clone_size: many
d_call: -
v_call: TRBV7-9
j_call: TRBJ1-5
cdr3_nt: TGTGCCAGCAGCAAGGGAAGTCAGCCCCAGCATTTT
cdr3_aa: CASSKGSQPQHF

cdr3_length: 14
clone_size: -
d_call: TRBD2
v_call: TRBV20-1
j_call: TRBJ2-4
cdr3_nt: TGCAGTGCTAGAGAAGCGGGACCCCTGAACATTCAGTACTTC
cdr3_aa: CSAREAGPLNIQYF

cdr3_length: 14
clone_size: -
d_call: TRBD2
v_call: TRBV10-3
j_call: TRBJ2-7
cdr3_nt: TGTGCCATCAGAGAAACTAGCGGGAGCTACGAGCAGTACTTC
cdr3_aa: CAIRETSGSYEQYF

cdr3_length: 12
clone_size: -
d_call: -
v_call: TRBV25-1
j_call: TRBJ2-7
cdr3_nt: TGTGCCAGCAGTGCGGGGTATGGCGAGCAGTACTTC
cdr3_aa: CASSAGYGEQYF

cdr3_length: 14
clone_size: few
d_call: -
v_call: TRBV11-2
j_call: TRBJ2-3
cdr3_nt: TGTGCCAGCAGCTTATTGCCGGGCACAGATACGCAGTATTTT
cdr3_aa: CASSLLPGTDTQYF

cdr3_length: 14
clone_size: -
d_call: -
v_call: TRBV24-1
j_call: TRBJ2-2
cdr3_nt: TGTGCCACCAGTGATGCACAGGGAACCGGGGAGCTGTTTTTT
cdr3_aa: CATSDAQGTGELFF

cdr3_length: 17
clone_size: medium-sized
d_call: -
v_call: TRBV7-3
j_call: TRBJ2-1
cdr3_nt: TGTGCCAGCAGCCATATCGGGGTGTGGGAGGAGGGGAATGAGCAGTTCTTC
cdr3_aa: CASSHIGVWEEGNEQFF

cdr3_length: 17
clone_size: few
d_call: -
v_call: TRBV4-1
j_call: TRBJ2-2
cdr3_nt: TGCGCCAGCAGCCCCTCAGGACGAGCTGCCGGCACCGGGGAGCTGTTTTTT
cdr3_aa: CASSPSGRAAGTGELFF

cdr3_length: 13
clone_size: -
d_call: -
v_call: TRBV6-1
j_call: TRBJ2-7
cdr3_nt: TGTGCCAGCAACCCGGGACCGGCATACGAGCAGTACTTC
cdr3_aa: CASNPGPAYEQYF

cdr3_length: 16
clone_size: many
d_call: -
v_call: TRBV6-5
j_call: TRBJ2-7
cdr3_nt: TGTGCCAGCAGTTACTCGATTAGCGGCGAATCCTACGAGCAGTACTTC
cdr3_aa: CASSYSISGESYEQYF

cdr3_length: 16
clone_size: -
d_call: -
v_call: TRBV6-1
j_call: TRBJ1-5
cdr3_nt: TGTGCCAGCAGTGAAGCGCTTGTAGGGGCGCGTCAGCCCCAGCATTTT
cdr3_aa: CASSEALVGARQPQHF

cdr3_length: 15
clone_size: -
d_call: TRBD1
v_call: TRBV4-2
j_call: TRBJ1-4
cdr3_nt: TGTGCCAGCAGCCAAGATACAGGGGGAAGTGAAAAACTGTTTTTT
cdr3_aa: CASSQDTGGSEKLFF

cdr3_length: 15
clone_size: -
d_call: -
v_call: TRBV20-1
j_call: TRBJ2-3
cdr3_nt: TGCAGTGCTAGTGGGAGGGGGCCTGGAGCAGATACGCAGTATTTT
cdr3_aa: CSASGRGPGADTQYF

cdr3_length: 14
clone_size: -
d_call: -
v_call: TRBV18
j_call: TRBJ2-7
cdr3_nt: TGTGCCAGCTCACCATCGTTAACAGCCTACGAGCAGTACTTC
cdr3_aa: CASSPSLTAYEQYF

cdr3_length: 18
clone_size: many
d_call: TRBD2
v_call: TRBV25-1
j_call: TRBJ2-3
cdr3_nt: TGTGCCAGCAGTGGTGGGACTAGCGGGAGTCGGGGCACAGATACGCAGTATTTT
cdr3_aa: CASSGGTSGSRGTDTQYF

cdr3_length: 15
clone_size: many
d_call: TRBD2
v_call: TRBV20-1
j_call: TRBJ2-5
cdr3_nt: TGCAGTGCGGCTGCGGGAGCGGGATTGAAAGAGACCCAGTACTTC
cdr3_aa: CSAAAGAGLKETQYF

cdr3_length: 13
clone_size: many
d_call: -
v_call: TRBV9
j_call: TRBJ1-6
cdr3_nt: TGTGCCAGCAGCGCCGTCCCAAATTCACCCCTCCACTTT
cdr3_aa: CASSAVPNSPLHF

cdr3_length: 13
clone_size: few
d_call: -
v_call: TRBV20-1
j_call: TRBJ2-1
cdr3_nt: TGCAGTGCTAGAGCAAGGTACTACAATGAGCAGTTCTTC
cdr3_aa: CSARARYYNEQFF

cdr3_length: 12
clone_size: few
d_call: -
v_call: TRBV19
j_call: TRBJ1-2
cdr3_nt: TGTGCCAGTAGTAGGCCCAGTAGTGGCTACACCTTC
cdr3_aa: CASSRPSSGYTF

cdr3_length: 12
clone_size: -
d_call: -
v_call: TRBV5-6
j_call: TRBJ1-1
cdr3_nt: TGTGCCAGCAGCCTGGGGGCCGCTGAAGCTTTCTTT
cdr3_aa: CASSLGAAEAFF

cdr3_length: 15
clone_size: many
d_call: -
v_call: TRBV12-3/TRBV12-4
j_call: TRBJ1-5
cdr3_nt: TGTGCCAGCAGTTTGGGACCCTTTAGCAATCAGCCCCAGCATTTT
cdr3_aa: CASSLGPFSNQPQHF

cdr3_length: 18
clone_size: -
d_call: -
v_call: TRBV15
j_call: TRBJ2-1
cdr3_nt: TGTGCCACCAGCAGAGAGAGGGGGGGGCGGTCAACCTACAATGAGCAGTTCTTC
cdr3_aa: CATSRERGGRSTYNEQFF

cdr3_length: 15
clone_size: few
d_call: -
v_call: TRBV19
j_call: TRBJ2-1
cdr3_nt: TGTGCCTGTCGAGGAGAAGGGGGCTCCTACAATGAGCAGTTCTTC
cdr3_aa: CACRGEGGSYNEQFF

cdr3_length: 16
clone_size: many
d_call: TRBD2
v_call: TRBV6-5
j_call: TRBJ2-1
cdr3_nt: TGTGCCAGCAGTTTATCGGGACTAGCGGACTACAATGAGCAGTTCTTC
cdr3_aa: CASSLSGLADYNEQFF

cdr3_length: 13
clone_size: few
d_call: TRBD1
v_call: TRBV20-1
j_call: TRBJ1-2
cdr3_nt: TGCAGTGCTAGCAACCGGGACAGGGGTGGCTACACCTTC
cdr3_aa: CSASNRDRGGYTF

cdr3_length: 17
clone_size: few
d_call: TRBD2
v_call: TRBV7-3
j_call: TRBJ2-1
cdr3_nt: TGTGCCAGCAGCTTAATGGGACTAGCGGGAGGCGGCAATGAGCAGTTCTTC
cdr3_aa: CASSLMGLAGGGNEQFF

cdr3_length: 15
clone_size: few
d_call: TRBD2
v_call: TRBV28
j_call: TRBJ2-5
cdr3_nt: TGTGCCAGCAGAGTCCTGGGGGGGTGGCAAGAGACCCAGTACTTC
cdr3_aa: CASRVLGGWQETQYF

cdr3_length: 16
clone_size: few
d_call: TRBD2
v_call: TRBV20-1
j_call: TRBJ2-1
cdr3_nt: TGCAGTGCTAGAGTGGGTCGTCTAGCGGGAGGGGATGAGCAGTTCTTC
cdr3_aa: CSARVGRLAGGDEQFF

cdr3_length: 15
clone_size: -
d_call: TRBD1
v_call: TRBV28
j_call: TRBJ1-2
cdr3_nt: TGTGCCAGCCTGCCAGGGACAGGGAACCTCTATGGCTACACCTTC
cdr3_aa: CASLPGTGNLYGYTF

cdr3_length: 14
clone_size: -
d_call: TRBD2
v_call: TRBV20-1
j_call: TRBJ2-4
cdr3_nt: TGCAGTGCTAGACTAGCGGGGGTAGCAAACATTCAGTACTTC
cdr3_aa: CSARLAGVANIQYF

cdr3_length: 17
clone_size: few
d_call: TRBD1
v_call: TRBV6-1
j_call: TRBJ1-1
cdr3_nt: TGTGCCAGCAGACAGCCCGGGACAGGGGGAAAGAACACTGAAGCTTTCTTT
cdr3_aa: CASRQPGTGGKNTEAFF

cdr3_length: 15
clone_size: -
d_call: -
v_call: TRBV5-1
j_call: TRBJ2-5
cdr3_nt: TGCGCCAGCAGCTTGGAAGGGACACCTTACGAGACCCAGTACTTC
cdr3_aa: CASSLEGTPYETQYF

cdr3_length: 14
clone_size: many
d_call: -
v_call: TRBV5-1
j_call: TRBJ1-4
cdr3_nt: TGCGCCAGCAGCTTAAAGGGAGACGGAGAAAAACTGTTTTTT
cdr3_aa: CASSLKGDGEKLFF

cdr3_length: 14
clone_size: -
d_call: TRBD1
v_call: TRBV25-1
j_call: TRBJ1-1
cdr3_nt: TGTGCCAGCGATCCGGGACAGCTGAACACTGAAGCTTTCTTT
cdr3_aa: CASDPGQLNTEAFF

cdr3_length: 14
clone_size: -
d_call: -
v_call: TRBV5-1
j_call: TRBJ1-4
cdr3_nt: TGCGCCAGCAGCTTGGATGCCAGGGATGAAAAACTGTTTTTT
cdr3_aa: CASSLDARDEKLFF

cdr3_length: 16
clone_size: -
d_call: TRBD1
v_call: TRBV7-9
j_call: TRBJ1-4
cdr3_nt: TGTGCCAGCAGCTTAAGTTCGGGACAGCTAAATGAAAAACTGTTTTTT
cdr3_aa: CASSLSSGQLNEKLFF

cdr3_length: 14
clone_size: -
d_call: TRBD2
v_call: TRBV2
j_call: TRBJ2-2
cdr3_nt: TGTGCCAGCAGTAGGGGACTAGCGGGCGGGGAGCTGTTTTTT
cdr3_aa: CASSRGLAGGELFF

cdr3_length: 12
clone_size: many
d_call: -
v_call: TRBV29-1
j_call: TRBJ2-7
cdr3_nt: TGCAGCACCAGTACTTACTCCTACGAGCAGTACTTC
cdr3_aa: CSTSTYSYEQYF

cdr3_length: 14
clone_size: few
d_call: -
v_call: TRBV5-1
j_call: TRBJ2-5
cdr3_nt: TGCGCCAGCAGCTTGGGGGGGGCGGAAGAGACCCAGTACTTC
cdr3_aa: CASSLGGAEETQYF